The rows below give T cell receptor beta chains drawn from one sample of a study of beta chain features in type 1 diabetes. Libraries were prepared by immunoSEQ multiplex PCR; TCRdb keeps only in-frame clonotypes and omits some of them. The profile shows 150,000 to 190,000 clones, 10% of them singletons. Sequenced input: central memory CD4+ T cells from blood. The receptors originated from a man aged 25 to 45 with type 1 diabetes. The CDR3 runs from the conserved cysteine through the conserved F or W. D genes are given only for firm matches. Size tells how often a clone was seen (once, few, many) or the class of an expanded clone, and some rows leave it out.

J: TRBJ2-7
V: TRBV5-1
size: NA
D: TRBD1
DNA: TGCGCCAGCAGCTGGGACGTGGTGGGACAGGGTCGGGACGAGCAGTACTTC
CDR3: CASSWDVVGQGRDEQYF

J: TRBJ2-1
V: TRBV6-1
size: NA
D: NA
DNA: TGTGCCAGCAGTGTACAGTTCTACAATGAGCAGTTCTTC
CDR3: CASSVQFYNEQFF

J: TRBJ2-7
V: TRBV6-5
size: few
D: TRBD1
DNA: TGTGCCAGCAGTTACTCCGGGACAGGGGGCGCCCAGCAGTACTTC
CDR3: CASSYSGTGGAQQYF

J: TRBJ2-1
V: TRBV4-3
size: few
D: NA
DNA: TGCGCCAGCAGCCAAGATTCAGACAATGAGCAGTTCTTC
CDR3: CASSQDSDNEQFF

J: TRBJ2-5
V: TRBV5-1
size: NA
D: NA
DNA: TGCGCCAGCAGCTCGCCGGGGACCCAGTACTTC
CDR3: CASSSPGTQYF

J: TRBJ2-3
V: TRBV11-2
size: NA
D: NA
DNA: TGTGCCAGCACCTCTCAAGCGGGCCCGGCAGATACGCAGTATTTT
CDR3: CASTSQAGPADTQYF

J: TRBJ2-7
V: TRBV14
size: few
D: TRBD2
DNA: TGTGCCAGCAGCCCGCTAGCGGTTTACTACGAGCAGTACTTC
CDR3: CASSPLAVYYEQYF

J: TRBJ1-5
V: TRBV28
size: NA
D: NA
DNA: TGTGCCAGCAGCCCTTACAGGGCAAATCAGCCCCAGCATTTT
CDR3: CASSPYRANQPQHF

J: TRBJ2-1
V: TRBV28
size: once
D: TRBD1
DNA: TGTGCCAGCCTCACAGGGGGCGCGAGAAATGAGCAGTTCTTC
CDR3: CASLTGGARNEQFF

J: TRBJ2-7
V: TRBV29-1
size: NA
D: TRBD2
DNA: TGCAGCGCTAGCGGGGGGTCCTACGAGCAGTACTTC
CDR3: CSASGGSYEQYF

J: TRBJ1-1
V: TRBV4-3
size: few
D: NA
DNA: TGCGCCAGCAGCCAAGATGGGCACCCGGAGGACACTGAAGCTTTCTTT
CDR3: CASSQDGHPEDTEAFF

J: TRBJ1-2
V: TRBV7-2
size: few
D: NA
DNA: TGTGCCAGCAGCCAGAGGAGGGCGTCGGATGGCTACACCTTC
CDR3: CASSQRRASDGYTF

J: TRBJ1-3
V: TRBV6-5
size: NA
D: NA
DNA: TGTGCCAGCAGAAGGGGAAATGGAAACACCATATATTTT
CDR3: CASRRGNGNTIYF

J: TRBJ2-3
V: TRBV7-2
size: NA
D: NA
DNA: TGTGCCAGCAGCATCAAGCGTGCAGATACGCAGTATTTT
CDR3: CASSIKRADTQYF

J: TRBJ2-7
V: TRBV7-9
size: NA
D: NA
DNA: TGTGCCAGCAGCTTAGACCTACTAGTTTCCTACGAGCAGTACTTC
CDR3: CASSLDLLVSYEQYF

J: TRBJ2-1
V: TRBV4-2
size: few
D: TRBD2
DNA: TGTGCCAGCAGAGGATTGGGGAAAGGGGGGACTAGCGCCTACAATGAGCAGTTCTTC
CDR3: CASRGLGKGGTSAYNEQFF

J: TRBJ2-2
V: TRBV4-3
size: few
D: NA
DNA: TGCGCCAGCAGCCTAGCGACGAACACCGGGGAGCTGTTTTTT
CDR3: CASSLATNTGELFF

J: TRBJ2-3
V: TRBV18
size: NA
D: TRBD1
DNA: TGTGCCAGCTCACTCCTGACAGGGCTTGGGCGAGATACGCAGTATTTT
CDR3: CASSLLTGLGRDTQYF

J: TRBJ2-7
V: TRBV7-3
size: few
D: NA
DNA: TGTGCCAGCAGCTTTTGGGCGAGGGCGAACGAGCAGTACTTC
CDR3: CASSFWARANEQYF

J: TRBJ1-2
V: TRBV5-4
size: NA
D: TRBD1
DNA: TGTGCCAGCAGCTTGGATGGGACAGGGCCCTATGGCTACACCTTC
CDR3: CASSLDGTGPYGYTF

J: TRBJ1-2
V: TRBV9
size: NA
D: TRBD1
DNA: TGTGCCAGCAGCTTGGGGGACAGAAGTCAGACCTTC
CDR3: CASSLGDRSQTF

J: TRBJ2-1
V: TRBV5-6
size: few
D: TRBD1
DNA: TGTGCCAGCAGCAAAGGACAGGGGGATGAGCAGTTCTTC
CDR3: CASSKGQGDEQFF

J: TRBJ2-5
V: TRBV5-6
size: few
D: TRBD1
DNA: TGTGCCAGCAGCTTCACCGGGACAGAAGAGACCCAGTACTTC
CDR3: CASSFTGTEETQYF

J: TRBJ1-2
V: TRBV6-5
size: NA
D: NA
DNA: TGTGCCAGCAGGTCACAGGGCCTATATGGCTACACCTTC
CDR3: CASRSQGLYGYTF

J: TRBJ1-5
V: TRBV11-2
size: few
D: NA
DNA: TGTGCCAGCAGCCCTTGGGGGGGCCCTTCGCCCCAGCATTTT
CDR3: CASSPWGGPSPQHF

J: TRBJ2-5
V: TRBV4-3
size: few
D: TRBD2
DNA: TGCGCCAGCAGCCGATTTACTAGCGGGATCCATGACGAGACCCAGTACTTC
CDR3: CASSRFTSGIHDETQYF

J: TRBJ1-5
V: TRBV6-5
size: NA
D: TRBD1
DNA: TGTGCCATCAGCGACAGGGGGAATCAGCCCCAGCATTTT
CDR3: CAISDRGNQPQHF

J: TRBJ2-1
V: TRBV2
size: NA
D: NA
DNA: TGTGCCAGCAGCCAACAGGGAAGCTCCTACAATGAGCAGTTCTTC
CDR3: CASSQQGSSYNEQFF

J: TRBJ2-5
V: TRBV18
size: few
D: NA
DNA: TGTGCCAGCTCACCACGAGGAGGGGACCAAGAGACCCAGTACTTC
CDR3: CASSPRGGDQETQYF

J: TRBJ2-7
V: TRBV18
size: few
D: NA
DNA: TGTGCCAGCTCACCACCCCGGTATCGCTACGAGCAGTACTTC
CDR3: CASSPPRYRYEQYF

J: TRBJ2-7
V: TRBV4-2
size: few
D: NA
DNA: TGTGCCAGCAGCCGCTCAGGCTTCTCGTCCTACGAGCAGTACTTC
CDR3: CASSRSGFSSYEQYF

J: TRBJ1-5
V: TRBV7-2
size: NA
D: NA
DNA: TGTGCCAGCAACCTTGACGGAGATTATCAGCCCCAGCATTTT
CDR3: CASNLDGDYQPQHF

J: TRBJ1-2
V: TRBV5-8
size: NA
D: NA
DNA: TGTGCCAGCAGCTTCAGGAGGAACTATGGCTACACCTTC
CDR3: CASSFRRNYGYTF

J: TRBJ2-1
V: TRBV18
size: NA
D: TRBD2
DNA: TGTGCCAGCTCACCACCGTCTAGCGGGAGGGGCGAGCAGTTCTTC
CDR3: CASSPPSSGRGEQFF

J: TRBJ2-2
V: TRBV19
size: many
D: TRBD1
DNA: TGTGCCAGTACGAGGGACAGGGCCACCGGGGAGCTGTTTTTT
CDR3: CASTRDRATGELFF

J: TRBJ1-1
V: TRBV7-9
size: NA
D: NA
DNA: TGTGCCAGCAGCTTAAGAGAGGGAGCTTTCTTT
CDR3: CASSLREGAFF

J: TRBJ2-7
V: TRBV29-1
size: many
D: NA
DNA: TGCAGCGTTGGATCTCGACTCGGAGAGCAGTACTTC
CDR3: CSVGSRLGEQYF